This T cell receptor beta chain was captured by sequencing in a study of radiotherapy plus CTLA-4 blockade in lung cancer. Those with chemo-refractory metastatic non-small-cell lung cancer were treated with focal radiation combined with CTLA-4 blockade using ipilimumab. The CDR3 loop spans 15 amino acids. V shed 2 bases and J 8 bases; nucleotides not matched to a gene: 10. Sequencing used immunoSEQ multiplex PCR; TCRdb keeps in-frame clones, though not all of them. Found here are 48,000 or so clones, roughly 81% of them singletons; the top ten hold around 4.9%. This clonotype was sampled from a human donor with non-small cell lung cancer whose response to radiotherapy plus ipilimumab could not be evaluated. The sample here was peripheral blood, taken from a patient treated with radiotherapy plus ipilimumab. This chain joins TRBV5-3 and TRBJ1-3; 7 nucleotides agree with TRBD1. TRBV5-3 is an ORF, and what it does is uncertain. CDR3 DNA sequence: TGTGCCAGAAGCTTCTTGGGACAGTCTCTATACACCATATATTTT. Amino acids: CARSFLGQSLYTIYF.